The 14 T cell receptor beta chains in this list originate from one sample, sequenced in a study of cytomegalovirus exposure and HLA in healthy donors. In the PCR, 60 Vbeta and 13 Jbeta primers were used. The method was immunoSEQ multiplex PCR; TCRdb's version includes in-frame clones alone and lacks a portion of them. This sample yields approximately 170,000 clones, of which roughly 79% are seen a single time; 1% belongs to the top ten. Sequenced input: PBMCs. These receptors were collected from a woman aged 35 to 49 in good health and CMV-seronegative.

This chain links TRBV7-9 with TRBJ2-2; 10 nucleotides agree with TRBD2. CDR1 is SEHNR and CDR2 is FQNEAQ in the germline V gene (reference sequence). This CDR3 has 17 amino acids. J lost 3 bases, V lost 4 bases, and 8 bases had no gene match. CDR3 coding DNA: TGTGCCAGCAGCTACCCCACAGCGGGAGGGGACACCGGGGAGCTGTTTTTT. Protein product: CASSYPTAGGDTGELFF. Full variable domain (missing parts from reference TRBV7-9 and TRBJ2-2): DTGVSQNPRHKITKRGQNVTFRCDPISEHNRLYWYRQTLGQGPEFLTYFQNEAQLEKSRLLSDRFSAERPKGSFSTLEIQRTEQGDSAMYLCASSYPTAGGDTGELFFGEGSRLTVL.

This sequence joins TRBV30 and TRBJ2-7, with TRBD2 matching 10 bases. The CDR3 is 13 amino acids. The V and J ends lost 4 bases and 12 bases, in that order; junction bases with no gene match: 12. In germline, CDR1 is GTSNPN, CDR2 SVGIG (reference sequence). The CDR3, as DNA: TGTGCCTGGAATAGGGGCACTAGCGGGAATATGTACTTC. This translates into CAWNRGTSGNMYF.

The chain is built from TRBV5-1 and TRBJ2-5; TRBD1 aligns across 8 bases. The CDR3 extends over 14 amino acids. Germline CDR1 and CDR2: SGHRS and YFSETQ. V shed 0 bases and J 3 bases; nucleotides not matched to a gene: 1. The CDR3 loop is CASSLVTGEETQYF. DNA of the CDR3: TGCGCCAGCAGCTTGGTGACAGGGGAAGAGACCCAGTACTTC.

J is TRBJ2-7 and V is TRBV29-1; 9 positions match TRBD2. This CDR3 contains 15 residues. The germline gives CDR1 SQVTM, CDR2 ANQGSEA. The V segment lost 1 base and the J segment 4 bases; nucleotides outside the gene matches: 8. CDR3 coding DNA: TGCAGCGTTGAAGCCGGACTAGCGCCTCGGTACGAGCAGTACTTC. Translation: CSVEAGLAPRYEQYF.

The chain uses TRBV2 and TRBJ1-4; D remains ambiguous. The CDR3 extends over 12 amino acids. V lost 4 bases and J lost 8, with 8 bases in between. Germline V lookup: CDR1 SNHLY, CDR2 FYNNEI. The CDR3 region has the DNA TGTGCCAGCAGTGGTTGGGAGGAAAAACTGTTTTTT. It yields the protein CASSGWEEKLFF.

The V gene is TRBV6-1, the J gene TRBJ2-6; D unresolved. CDR1 and CDR2 from the germline V gene are MNHNS and SASEGT. Trimming shortened V by 4 bases and J by 0 bases, and 10 bases separated the two germline ends. This CDR3 is built from 16 residues. CDR3 in amino acids: CASSVSGSSGANVLTF. The CDR3 bases are TGTGCCAGCAGTGTATCGGGTAGCTCTGGGGCCAACGTCCTGACTTTC.

The V and J genes are TRBV6-1 and TRBJ2-7; 9 bases line up with TRBD2. This CDR3 is 15 amino acids long. Germline assignment: CDR1 MNHNS and CDR2 SASEGT. Germline trimming cut 1 base from V and 2 bases from J; bases unmatched to any gene: 3. CDR3 sequence reads: CASSEGLAEAYEQYF. The CDR3, as DNA: TGTGCCAGCAGTGAAGGACTAGCGGAGGCCTACGAGCAGTACTTC.

CDR3: CASRDRFSNQPQHF. The CDR3 DNA reads TGTGCCAGTAGAGACAGGTTCAGCAATCAGCCCCAGCATTTT. The chain couples TRBV19 to TRBJ1-5, with D maybe TRBD1 (6 bases). CDR1 and CDR2 from the germline V gene are LNHDA and SQIVND (reference sequence). The CDR3 length is 14 residues. V lost 6 bases and J 1 base, leaving 10 bases between the germline ends. Using reference TRBV19 and TRBJ1-5 for the parts outside the CDR3, the full variable domain is DGGITQSPKYLFRKEGQNVTLSCEQNLNHDAMYWYRQDPGQGLRLIYYSQIVNDFQKGDIAEGYSVSREKKESFPLTVTSAQKNPTAFYLCASRDRFSNQPQHFGDGTRLSIL.

V usage is TRBV5-5 and J usage is TRBJ1-3; the D gene is possibly TRBD1 (6 bases). This CDR3 contains 17 residues. The germline V and J ends were trimmed by 4 bases and 4 bases, with 21 bases remaining between them. Germline V CDR1 and CDR2: SGHKS, YYEKEE (reference sequence). Here the CDR3 reads CASSKIEQGRGGNTIYF. CDR3 nucleotide sequence: TGTGCCAGCAGCAAGATCGAACAGGGTCGCGGAGGAAACACCATATATTTT.

This rearrangement joins TRBV20-1 to TRBJ1-2; a possible D gene is TRBD1 (5 bases). CDR1 is DFQATT, CDR2 SNEGSKA, per germline (reference sequence). The CDR3 has 10 amino acids. Trimming stripped 4 bases from V and 8 bases from J, with 8 bases between. In nucleotides, the CDR3 is TGCAGTGCTACAGGGCGGGGCTACACCTTC. Protein product: CSATGRGYTF.

V usage is TRBV30 and J usage is TRBJ1-2; 8 bases map to TRBD1. The CDR3 runs 13 residues. Germline V gives CDR1 GTSNPN, CDR2 SVGIG (reference sequence). V lost 3 bases and J lost 6; bases outside the gene matches: 6. The CDR3 region has the DNA TGTGCCTGGAGCGCAGGGGGCGCGGATGGCTACACCTTC. The encoded protein is CAWSAGGADGYTF.

DNA for the CDR3: TGTGCCAGCTCTCCCGGAGGGGAGCAGTACTTC. Translation: CASSPGGEQYF. The J gene is TRBJ2-7, the V gene TRBV7-6; D is perhaps TRBD2 (6 bases). V lost 8 bases and J lost 7, with 12 bases in between. Germline loops: CDR1 SGHVS, CDR2 FNYEAQ. The CDR3 sequence is 11 residues long.

Note on this clone: One junction end does not reproduce the germline sequence, and a read error may be involved. The rearrangement joins TRBV7-7 to TRBJ2-7; 14 bases align to TRBD2. The CDR3 sequence is 15 residues long. Germline V gene lookup returns CDR1 SSHAT and CDR2 FNYEAQ (reference sequence). CDR3 amino acids: CASSSGLAGVHEQYF. The DNA of the CDR3 is TGTGCTAGCAGCTCGGGACTAGCGGGAGTCCACGAGCAGTACTTC.

The V gene is TRBV12-5, the J gene TRBJ2-2; no definite D call. The CDR3 spans 12 residues. The germline CDR1 and CDR2 sequences are LGHNT and FRNRAP. V was trimmed by 8 bases and J by 8 bases, leaving 12 bases between them. CDR3 sequence (DNA): TGTGCTAGTCAGGCAGCTGATGGGGAGCTGTTTTTT. It codes for CASQAADGELFF.